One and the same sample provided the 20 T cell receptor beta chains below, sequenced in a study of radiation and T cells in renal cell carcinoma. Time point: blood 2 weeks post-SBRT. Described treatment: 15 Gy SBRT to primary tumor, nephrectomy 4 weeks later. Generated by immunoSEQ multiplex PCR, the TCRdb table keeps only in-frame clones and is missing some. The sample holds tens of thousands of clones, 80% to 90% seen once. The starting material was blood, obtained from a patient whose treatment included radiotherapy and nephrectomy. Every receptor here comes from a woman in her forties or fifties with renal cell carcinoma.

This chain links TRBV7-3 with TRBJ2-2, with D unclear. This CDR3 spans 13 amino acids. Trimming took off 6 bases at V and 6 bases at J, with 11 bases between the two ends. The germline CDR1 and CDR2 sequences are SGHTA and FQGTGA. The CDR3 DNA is TGTGCCAGCAGAAGGAGTCGAGCCGGGGAGCTGTTTTTT. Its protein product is CASRRSRAGELFF. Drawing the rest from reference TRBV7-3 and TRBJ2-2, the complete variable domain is GAGVSQTPSNKVTEKGKYVELRCDPISGHTALYWYRQSLGQGPEFLIYFQGTGAADDSGLPNDRFFAVRPEGSVSTLKIQRTERGDSAVYLCASRRSRAGELFFGEGSRLTVL.

The CDR3 region is CASSQELGQGLIVMTGNTIYF. DNA of the CDR3: TGCGCCAGCAGCCAAGAGTTAGGACAGGGGCTGATCGTAATGACTGGAAACACCATATATTTT. The chain has TRBV4-1 and TRBJ1-3; 9 nucleotides agree with TRBD1. The J segment lost 2 bases and the V segment lost 0 bases, leaving 17 bases of the junction unmatched. Germline assignment: CDR1 MGHRA and CDR2 YSYEKL. The CDR3 extends over 21 amino acids.

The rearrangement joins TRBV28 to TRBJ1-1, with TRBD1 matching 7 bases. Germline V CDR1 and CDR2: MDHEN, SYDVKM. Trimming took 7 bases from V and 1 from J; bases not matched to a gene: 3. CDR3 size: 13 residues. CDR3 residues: CASTAGGNTEAFF. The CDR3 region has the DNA TGTGCCAGCACCGCAGGGGGGAACACTGAAGCTTTCTTT.

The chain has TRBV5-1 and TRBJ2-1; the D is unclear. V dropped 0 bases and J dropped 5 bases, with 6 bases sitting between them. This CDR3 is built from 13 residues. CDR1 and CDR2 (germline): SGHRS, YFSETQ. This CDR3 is CASSLGPHNEQFF. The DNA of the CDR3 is TGCGCCAGCAGCTTGGGTCCCCACAATGAGCAGTTCTTC. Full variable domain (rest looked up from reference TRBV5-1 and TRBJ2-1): KAGVTQTPRYLIKTRGQQVTLSCSPISGHRSVSWYQQTPGQGLQFLFEYFSETQRNKGNFPGRFSGRQFSNSRSEMNVSTLELGDSALYLCASSLGPHNEQFFGPGTRLTVL.

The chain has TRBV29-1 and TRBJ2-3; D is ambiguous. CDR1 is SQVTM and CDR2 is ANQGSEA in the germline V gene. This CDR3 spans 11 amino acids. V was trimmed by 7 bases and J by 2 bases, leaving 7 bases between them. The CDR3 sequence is CSGSATDTQYF. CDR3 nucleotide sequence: TGCAGCGGATCCGCCACAGATACGCAGTATTTT.

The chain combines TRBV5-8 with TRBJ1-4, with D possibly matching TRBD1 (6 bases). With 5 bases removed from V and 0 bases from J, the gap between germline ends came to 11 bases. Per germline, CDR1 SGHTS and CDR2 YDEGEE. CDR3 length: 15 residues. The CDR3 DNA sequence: TGTGCCAGCAGACTAACAGGGCCAACTAATGAAAAACTGTTTTTT. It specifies CASRLTGPTNEKLFF.

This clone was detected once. The CDR3 protein is CASSVQTGATHGYTF. The CDR3 nucleotides are TGTGCCAGCAGCGTACAGACAGGGGCCACCCATGGCTACACCTTC. The V call is TRBV9, the J call TRBJ1-2; 8 bases match TRBD1. With V trimmed by 1 base and J by 6 bases, 8 bases remained unmatched. CDR3 size: 15 residues. CDR1 and CDR2 (germline): SGDLS, YYNGEE.

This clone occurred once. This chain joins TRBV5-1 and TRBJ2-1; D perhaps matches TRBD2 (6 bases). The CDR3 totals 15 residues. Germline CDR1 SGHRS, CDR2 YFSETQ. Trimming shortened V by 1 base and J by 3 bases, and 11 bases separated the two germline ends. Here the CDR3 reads CASSLSSAVYNEQFF. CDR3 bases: TGCGCCAGCAGCTTGTCTAGCGCAGTCTACAATGAGCAGTTCTTC.

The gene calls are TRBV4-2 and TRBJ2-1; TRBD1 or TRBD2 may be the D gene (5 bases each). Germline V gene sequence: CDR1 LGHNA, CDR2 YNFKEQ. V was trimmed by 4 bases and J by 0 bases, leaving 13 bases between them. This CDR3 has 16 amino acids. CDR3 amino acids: CASSLNPGGSYNEQFF. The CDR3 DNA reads TGTGCCAGCAGCCTCAACCCTGGGGGCTCCTACAATGAGCAGTTCTTC.

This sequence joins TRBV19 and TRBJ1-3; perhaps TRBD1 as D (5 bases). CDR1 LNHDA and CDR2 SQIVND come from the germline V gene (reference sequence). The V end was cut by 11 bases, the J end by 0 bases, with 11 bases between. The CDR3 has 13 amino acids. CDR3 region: CASCRGSGNTIYF. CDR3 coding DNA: TGTGCCTCCTGTAGGGGCTCTGGAAACACCATATATTTT.

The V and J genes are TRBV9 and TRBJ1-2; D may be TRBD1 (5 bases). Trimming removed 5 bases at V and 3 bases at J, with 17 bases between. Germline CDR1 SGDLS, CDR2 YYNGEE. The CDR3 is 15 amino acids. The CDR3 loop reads CASSARQTAHYGYTF. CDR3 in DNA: TGTGCCAGCAGTGCCAGACAGACCGCGCACTATGGCTACACCTTC. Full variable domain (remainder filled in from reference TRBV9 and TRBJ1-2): DSGVTQTPKHLITATGQRVTLRCSPRSGDLSVYWYQQSLDQGLQFLIQYYNGEERAKGNILERFSAQQFPDLHSELNLSSLELGDSALYFCASSARQTAHYGYTFGSGTRLTVV.

The CDR3 reads CASSRAPVAFEQYF. For the CDR3, the DNA is TGTGCCAGCTCACGGGCCCCCGTGGCTTTCGAGCAGTACTTC. The chain couples TRBV18 to TRBJ2-7; D call uncertain. The CDR3 covers 14 residues. V was trimmed by 4 bases and J by 6 bases, leaving 16 bases between them. The V gene's germline CDR1 is KGHSH and CDR2 LQKENI.

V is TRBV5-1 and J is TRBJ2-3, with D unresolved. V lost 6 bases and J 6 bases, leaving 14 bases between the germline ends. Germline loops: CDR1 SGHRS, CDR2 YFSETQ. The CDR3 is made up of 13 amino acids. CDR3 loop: CASNPLGSDTQYF. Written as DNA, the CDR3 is TGCGCCAGCAACCCCCTTGGGTCTGATACGCAGTATTTT.

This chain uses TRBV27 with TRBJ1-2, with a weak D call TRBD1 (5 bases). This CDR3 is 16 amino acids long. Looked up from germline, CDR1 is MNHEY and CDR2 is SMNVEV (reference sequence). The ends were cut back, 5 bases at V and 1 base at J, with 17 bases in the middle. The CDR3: CASSPTRRDDNYGYTF. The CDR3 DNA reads TGTGCCAGCAGTCCCACCCGCCGGGACGATAACTATGGCTACACCTTC.

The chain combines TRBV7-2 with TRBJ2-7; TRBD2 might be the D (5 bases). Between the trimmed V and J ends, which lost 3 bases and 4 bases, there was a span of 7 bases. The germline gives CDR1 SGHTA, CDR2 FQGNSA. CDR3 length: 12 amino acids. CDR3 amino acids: CASSFEGYEQYF. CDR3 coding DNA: TGTGCCAGCAGCTTTGAGGGTTACGAGCAGTACTTC.

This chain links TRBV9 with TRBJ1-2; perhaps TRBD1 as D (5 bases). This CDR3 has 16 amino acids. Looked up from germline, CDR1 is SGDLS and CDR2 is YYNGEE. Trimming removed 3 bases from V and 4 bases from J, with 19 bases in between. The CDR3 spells CASSAKGQGIIYGYTF. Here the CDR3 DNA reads TGTGCCAGCAGCGCCAAAGGGCAGGGTATCATCTATGGCTACACCTTC.

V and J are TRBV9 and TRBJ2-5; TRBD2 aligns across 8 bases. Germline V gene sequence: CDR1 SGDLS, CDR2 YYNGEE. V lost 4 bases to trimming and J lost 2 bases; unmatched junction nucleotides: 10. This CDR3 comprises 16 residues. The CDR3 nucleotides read TGTGCCAGCAGCCTCCACCCAGCGGGGGTACAAGAGACCCAGTACTTC. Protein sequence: CASSLHPAGVQETQYF. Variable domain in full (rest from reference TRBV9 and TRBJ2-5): DSGVTQTPKHLITATGQRVTLRCSPRSGDLSVYWYQQSLDQGLQFLIQYYNGEERAKGNILERFSAQQFPDLHSELNLSSLELGDSALYFCASSLHPAGVQETQYFGPGTRLLVL.

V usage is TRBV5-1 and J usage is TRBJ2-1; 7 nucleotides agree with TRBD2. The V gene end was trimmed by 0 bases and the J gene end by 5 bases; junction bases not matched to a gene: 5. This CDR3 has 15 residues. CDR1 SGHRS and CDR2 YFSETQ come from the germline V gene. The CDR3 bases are TGCGCCAGCAGCTTGGTTGGCGGGGGAAACAATGAGCAGTTCTTC. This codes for CASSLVGGGNNEQFF. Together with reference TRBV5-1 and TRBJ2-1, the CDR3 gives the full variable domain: KAGVTQTPRYLIKTRGQQVTLSCSPISGHRSVSWYQQTPGQGLQFLFEYFSETQRNKGNFPGRFSGRQFSNSRSEMNVSTLELGDSALYLCASSLVGGGNNEQFFGPGTRLTVL.

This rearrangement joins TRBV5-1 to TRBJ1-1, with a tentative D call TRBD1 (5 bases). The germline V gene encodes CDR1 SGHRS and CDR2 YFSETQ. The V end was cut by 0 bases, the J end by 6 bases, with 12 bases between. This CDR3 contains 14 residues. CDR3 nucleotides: TGCGCCAGCAGCTTGGCACAGGATGCCGCTGAAGCTTTCTTT. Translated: CASSLAQDAAEAFF.

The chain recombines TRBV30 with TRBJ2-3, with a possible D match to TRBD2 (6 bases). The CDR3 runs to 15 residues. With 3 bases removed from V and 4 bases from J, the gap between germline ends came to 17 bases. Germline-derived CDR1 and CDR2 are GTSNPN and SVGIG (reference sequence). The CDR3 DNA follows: TGTGCCTGGAGGGAGGGACTTACTTTCCCAGATACGCAGTATTTT. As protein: CAWREGLTFPDTQYF.